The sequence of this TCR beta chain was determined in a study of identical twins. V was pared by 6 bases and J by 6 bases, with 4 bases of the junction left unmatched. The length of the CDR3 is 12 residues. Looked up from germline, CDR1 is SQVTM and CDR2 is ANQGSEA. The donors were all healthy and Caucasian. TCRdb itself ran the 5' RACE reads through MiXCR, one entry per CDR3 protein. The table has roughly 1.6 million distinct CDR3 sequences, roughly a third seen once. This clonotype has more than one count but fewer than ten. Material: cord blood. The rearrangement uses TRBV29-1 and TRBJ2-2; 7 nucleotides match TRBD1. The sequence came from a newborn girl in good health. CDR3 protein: CSVDRVAGELFF. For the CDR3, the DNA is TGCAGCGTCGACAGGGTGGCCGGGGAGCTGTTTTTT.